These 11 T cell receptor beta chains originate from one sample sequenced in a study of blood T cells in healthy people across ages. A J-beta primer mix and a sample-barcoded 5' primer were used in a second PCR of roughly 6 to 11 cycles. Via MiXCR, TCRdb re-called the 5' RACE reads, giving one row per CDR3 protein. Among just over 1 million distinct CDR3 sequences, 40% to 55% were seen once, and the ten largest hold 15% to 20%. Sequenced input: blood. The source of these receptors is a woman aged 55-75 years in good health.

This clonotype was detected a few times. The chain is built from TRBV29-1 and TRBJ2-7; TRBD2 aligns across 11 bases. J was trimmed by 2 bases and V by 5 bases; bases with no gene match: 2. Per the germline V gene, CDR1 is SQVTM and CDR2 is ANQGSEA. The CDR3 length is 13 residues. The CDR3 sequence is CSVLAGGTYEQYF. Written as DNA, the CDR3 is TGCAGCGTTTTAGCGGGAGGGACCTACGAGCAGTACTTC.

This clonotype was observed a handful of times. V and J are TRBV29-1 and TRBJ2-5; 14 bases map to TRBD2. The DNA end favors TRBJ2-7, so the J call may be wrong. Germline V gives CDR1 SQVTM, CDR2 ANQGSEA. The CDR3 runs 15 residues. The CDR3 DNA reads as TGCAGCGTCGCCGGGACTAGCGGGAGATGGGACGAGCAGTACTTC. This encodes CSVAGTSGRWDEQYF.

This clonotype was observed a handful of times. The chain has TRBV9 and TRBJ1-5; 7 bases agree with TRBD1. The CDR3 covers 14 residues. V shed 3 bases, J shed 2 bases, and the junction held 2 bases outside the gene matches. In germline, CDR1 is SGDLS, CDR2 YYNGEE. The CDR3 is CASSAQGRNQPQHF. The CDR3 DNA sequence: TGTGCCAGCAGCGCACAGGGGCGCAATCAGCCCCAGCATTTT.

This clonotype has just a few counts. CDR3: CATGWSVNNEQFF. The CDR3 DNA reads as TGTGCCACCGGGTGGAGCGTCAACAATGAGCAGTTCTTC. The chain combines TRBV24-1 with TRBJ2-1; no clear D. The V end was cut by 9 bases, the J end by 5 bases, with 13 bases between. CDR3 length equals 13 residues. Germline V gene lookup returns CDR1 KGHDR and CDR2 SFDVKD.

This clonotype has more than one count but fewer than ten. The chain carries TRBV7-8 and TRBJ2-7; D is unclear. There are 14 residues in the CDR3. The germline V and J ends were trimmed by 3 bases and 5 bases, with 14 bases remaining between them. From germline, CDR1 is SGHVS and CDR2 FQNEAQ. CDR3 in amino acids: CASSLDRPGDEQYF. Written as DNA, the CDR3 is TGTGCCAGCAGCTTGGATAGACCTGGGGACGAGCAGTACTTC.

This rearrangement joins TRBV5-1 to TRBJ2-1; D might be TRBD1 (6 bases). Germline V gene lookup returns CDR1 SGHRS and CDR2 YFSETQ. This CDR3 has 15 residues. The germline V and J ends were trimmed by 4 bases and 5 bases, with 16 bases remaining between them. This CDR3 reads CASSPVRGRDNEQFF. DNA of the CDR3: TGCGCCAGCAGCCCGGTCAGGGGCCGGGACAATGAGCAGTTCTTC.

The gene calls are TRBV5-1 and TRBJ2-5, with 11 bases identical to TRBD2. TRBJ2-7 explains the end of the DNA better; the J call may be wrong. The CDR3 length is 20 residues. CDR1 is SGHRS and CDR2 is YFSETQ in the germline V gene. The CDR3 spells CASSPLGFGLAGGGTYEQYF. The CDR3 DNA follows: TGCGCCAGCAGCCCATTGGGGTTCGGACTAGCGGGTGGTGGGACCTACGAGCAGTACTTC.

The rearrangement uses TRBV7-2 and TRBJ2-3; perhaps TRBD2 as D (5 bases). The germline gives CDR1 SGHTA, CDR2 FQGNSA. Trimming pared 6 bases from V and 2 bases from J, leaving 18 bases between. This CDR3 spans 16 amino acids. The CDR3 spells CASSSPLEVDTDTQYF. The CDR3 DNA is TGTGCCAGCAGTTCACCTCTGGAGGTGGACACAGATACGCAGTATTTT.

J is TRBJ2-2 and V is TRBV5-1; 11 positions agree with TRBD2. Germline CDR1 is SGHRS and CDR2 is YFSETQ. Germline trimming cut 4 bases from V and 5 bases from J; bases unmatched to any gene: 4. The length of the CDR3 is 15 residues. The CDR3 bases are TGCGCCAGCAGCCTGACTAGCGGGACGACCGGGGAGCTGTTTTTT. It is translated as CASSLTSGTTGELFF.

With regard to this clonotype: A junction boundary mismatches the germline segment, possibly from a read error. This sequence joins TRBV12-3 or TRBV12-4 and TRBJ2-3; 7 nucleotides agree with TRBD2. The CDR3 length is 15 residues. Here the CDR3 DNA reads TGTACCAGCAGTTTACTAGCGATAAGCACAGATACGCAGTATTTT. This codes for CTSSLLAISTDTQYF.

The rearrangement uses TRBV10-3 and TRBJ1-1; the match to TRBD1 covers 9 bases. The CDR3 is 14 amino acids. CDR1 ENHRY and CDR2 SYGVKD come from the germline V gene. V trimming: 7 bases; J trimming: 5 bases; junction bases outside the gene matches: 8. The CDR3 reads CAITADRGWTEAFF. DNA for the CDR3: TGTGCCATCACCGCGGACAGGGGATGGACTGAAGCTTTCTTT.